This record looks at one TCR beta chain sequence and its context. This record comes from a study of blood T cell repertoires in COVID-19. Profiling relied on immunoSEQ multiplex PCR, and the TCRdb table lists in-frame clones only, not all of them. The table has roughly 340,000 clones, 80% to 90% seen once. The CDR3 length is 16 residues. The chain combines TRBV21-1 with TRBJ2-7; the table's D call of TRBD1 was not tested on the DNA. TRBV21-1 is described as a pseudogene. Source material: PBMCs or T cells enriched from blood (not recorded which). The receptor comes from a man in his late teens or twenties who had recovered from COVID-19. The CDR3 DNA reads as TGTGCCAGCAGCAAGAAGGGGACAGGGGGTTCCTACGAGCAGTACTTC. The encoded protein is CASSKKGTGGSYEQYF.